This TCR beta chain was identified in a study of blood T cell repertoires in COVID-19. Study-level background: Samples taken during acute and convalescent COVID-19 were collected in the United States, Italy and Spain. PBMCs, B-cell-depleted T cells, or T cells were the source of the cDNA or gDNA that made up the material.

Germline V lookup: CDR1 SGDLS, CDR2 YYNGEE. The CDR3 runs 13 residues. V gave up 2 bases and J gave up 3 bases; unmatched junction bases: 0. Generated by immunoSEQ multiplex PCR, the TCRdb table keeps only in-frame clones and is missing some. The data show about 150,000 clones, 84% seen once. V usage is TRBV9 and J usage is TRBJ2-5; 8 bases align to TRBD2. Source material: peripheral blood. The TCR comes from a man between 65 and 85 years old with acute or convalescent COVID-19. CDR3 coding DNA: TGTGCCAGCAGCGTGGGACTAGAAGAGACCCAGTACTTC. Its protein product is CASSVGLEETQYF.